A single sample is the source of the 28 T cell receptor beta chains below, sequenced in a study of CD8 T cells in Susac syndrome. An input of 0.5 to 1 ug of RNA was subjected to reverse transcription using random hexamers. TCRdb processed the immunoSEQ multiplex PCR reads anew with MiXCR; each CDR3 protein has one entry. The table shows tens of thousands of distinct CDR3 sequences, with 95% to 96% occurring only once. The sample comprised CD8+ T cells from PBMCs. These TCRs come from a human donor with Susac syndrome.

The chain carries TRBV7-2 and TRBJ1-4; TRBD1 aligns across 8 bases. V was pared by 1 base and J by 5 bases, with 3 bases of the junction left unmatched. This CDR3 has 15 amino acids. The V gene's germline CDR1 is SGHTA and CDR2 FQGNSA. The CDR3 sequence: CASSLGDRLNEKLFF. In DNA, the CDR3 is TGTGCCAGCAGCTTAGGGGACAGGCTAAATGAAAAACTGTTTTTT.

The V and J genes are TRBV15 and TRBJ2-5; maybe TRBD2 (6 bases). CDR1 LNHNV and CDR2 YYDKDF come from the germline V gene (reference sequence). With 8 bases removed from V and 4 bases from J, the gap between germline ends came to 14 bases. The CDR3 is made up of 13 amino acids. The CDR3 loop is CATRRDSGETQYF. CDR3 coding DNA: TGTGCCACCCGGCGGGATAGTGGAGAGACCCAGTACTTC.

This clonotype has only one observation. This chain uses TRBV24-1 with TRBJ2-1; D gene uncertain. Trimming left V 4 bases short and J 6 bases short, with 12 bases between. CDR1 is KGHDR and CDR2 is SFDVKD in the germline V gene. This CDR3 spans 14 amino acids. CDR3 bases: TGTGCCACCAGTGACCCCGGCGAATCCAATGAGCAGTTCTTC. This sequence encodes CATSDPGESNEQFF.

This chain uses TRBV5-6 with TRBJ2-7; no clear D gene. V was cut by 0 bases and J by 0 bases, with 7 bases left in between. CDR1 is SGHDT and CDR2 is YYEEEE in the germline V gene. CDR3 length: 14 amino acids. CDR3 amino acids: CASSLGVSSYEQYF. CDR3 sequence (DNA): TGTGCCAGCAGCTTGGGGGTATCCTCCTACGAGCAGTACTTC.

This rearrangement joins TRBV7-9 to TRBJ1-4; D perhaps matches TRBD1 (5 bases). The CDR3 is made up of 14 amino acids. The ends were cut back, 5 bases at V and 7 bases at J, with 14 bases in the middle. Germline CDR1 reads SEHNR; CDR2 reads FQNEAQ (reference sequence). CDR3 region: CASSPGRLGEKLFF. CDR3 nucleotides: TGTGCCAGCAGCCCAGGGAGGCTCGGTGAAAAACTGTTTTTT.

This clonotype occurred once. The chain couples TRBV6-2 or TRBV6-3 to TRBJ1-5, with 11 bases identical to TRBD1. The V gene end was trimmed by 6 bases and the J gene end by 5 bases; junction bases not matched to a gene: 6. The CDR3 length is 15 residues. The germline CDR1 and CDR2 sequences are MNHEY and SVGEGT. The CDR3 DNA sequence: TGTGCCAGCAGCAGGGACAGGGGGGGGTATCAGCCCCAGCATTTT. Encoded protein: CASSRDRGGYQPQHF.

The sample holds one count of this clonotype. The J gene is TRBJ1-1, the V gene TRBV7-9; a weak D match, TRBD1 (5 bases). The CDR3 length is 14 residues. Per germline, CDR1 SEHNR and CDR2 FQNEAQ (reference sequence). V shed 2 bases and J shed 3 bases, with 10 bases lying between them. DNA for the CDR3: TGTGCCAGCAGCTTACAGGGAGGATACACTGAAGCTTTCTTT. Translated, it gives CASSLQGGYTEAFF.

V usage is TRBV4-3 and J usage is TRBJ1-1; D is possibly TRBD1 (6 bases). CDR1 is LGHNA and CDR2 is YSLEER in the germline V gene. This CDR3 has 16 amino acids. The germline V and J ends were trimmed by 1 base and 0 bases, with 12 bases remaining between them. CDR3 sequence: CASSQGQAVMNTEAFF. The CDR3 DNA follows: TGCGCCAGCAGCCAAGGACAGGCGGTAATGAACACTGAAGCTTTCTTT.

This clonotype occurred once. The V gene is TRBV18, the J gene TRBJ2-7; 8 bases align to TRBD1. This CDR3 comprises 16 residues. The V segment lost 5 bases and the J segment 3 bases; nucleotides outside the gene matches: 12. Looked up from germline, CDR1 is KGHSH and CDR2 is LQKENI. The CDR3 DNA sequence: TGTGCCAGCTCAACCTTTGGACAGGGCCTCCTCTACGAGCAGTACTTC. Translated: CASSTFGQGLLYEQYF.

This clonotype came up once. At one boundary the junction diverges from the germline segment, which might be a read error. The chain has TRBV7-7 and TRBJ2-7; D ambiguous. The CDR3 is 14 residues long. CDR1 is SSHAT and CDR2 is FNYEAQ in the germline V gene (reference sequence). The CDR3 DNA sequence: TGTGCTAGCAGTCACCTCGGACGGCGCTACGAGCAGTACTTC. It specifies CASSHLGRRYEQYF.

This chain connects TRBV7-3 to TRBJ2-5; D is ambiguous. There are 12 residues in the CDR3. From germline, CDR1 is SGHTA and CDR2 FQGTGA. V lost 5 bases and J 2 bases, leaving 6 bases between the germline ends. Here the CDR3 reads CASSLNQETQYF. The CDR3 DNA sequence: TGTGCCAGCAGCCTAAATCAAGAGACCCAGTACTTC.

The chain combines TRBV18 with TRBJ1-2, with D maybe TRBD1 (5 bases). V gave up 0 bases and J gave up 8 bases, with 10 bases separating them. This CDR3 spans 13 amino acids. CDR1 and CDR2 (germline): KGHSH, LQKENI. The CDR3 coding sequence is TGTGCCAGCTCACCACCAGGGGCAATGGGCTACACCTTC. The encoded protein is CASSPPGAMGYTF.

This chain joins TRBV20-1 and TRBJ1-5; possible D gene TRBD1, 5 bases. The CDR3 has 12 amino acids. Germline V gene lookup returns CDR1 DFQATT and CDR2 SNEGSKA (reference sequence). Between the trimmed V and J ends, which lost 5 bases and 3 bases, there was a span of 8 bases. This CDR3 is CSAGHPNQPQHF. The DNA for the CDR3 is TGCAGTGCTGGACACCCCAATCAGCCCCAGCATTTT.

This chain uses TRBV28 with TRBJ1-1, with D possibly being TRBD1 (6 bases). The ends were cut back, 1 base at V and 4 bases at J, with 13 bases in the middle. This CDR3 has 15 amino acids. Germline V CDR1 and CDR2: MDHEN, SYDVKM. Written as DNA, the CDR3 is TGTGCCAGCAGTTTATCGGGGGCGGTTGGCACTGAAGCTTTCTTT. This sequence encodes CASSLSGAVGTEAFF.

This rearrangement joins TRBV20-1 to TRBJ1-5; no reliable D call. The V end was cut by 3 bases, the J end by 2 bases, with 11 bases between. The CDR3 consists of 14 residues. CDR1 and CDR2 (germline): DFQATT, SNEGSKA (reference sequence). The CDR3 sequence: CSARQQDGNQPQHF. The DNA of the CDR3 is TGCAGTGCTAGGCAGCAGGATGGCAATCAGCCCCAGCATTTT.

This clonotype was picked up one time. The chain links TRBV30 to TRBJ1-1; possibly TRBD1 for D (6 bases). From germline, CDR1 is GTSNPN and CDR2 SVGIG (reference sequence). CDR3 size: 16 residues. Deletions cut 6 bases from V and 0 bases from J, with 20 bases between. The CDR3 spells CACKPGTGWLNTEAFF. In DNA, the CDR3 is TGTGCCTGTAAACCGGGAACAGGGTGGTTGAACACTGAAGCTTTCTTT.

This rearrangement joins TRBV28 to TRBJ2-7; TRBD2 matches 8 bases. Trimming removed 2 bases from V and 2 bases from J; junction bases left unmatched: 14. Germline lookup yields CDR1 MDHEN and CDR2 SYDVKM. The CDR3 has 18 residues. In DNA form, the CDR3 reads TGTGCCAGCAGTTTACCCACTTCCCCAACTAGCGGCGCCTACGAGCAGTACTTC. It specifies CASSLPTSPTSGAYEQYF.

V is TRBV7-2 and J is TRBJ1-2; D call uncertain. Germline CDR1 SGHTA, CDR2 FQGNSA. The CDR3 consists of 14 residues. V was pared by 4 bases and J by 0 bases, with 9 bases between. The CDR3 region has the DNA TGTGCCAGCAGCTCCGGGTGGACTAACTATGGCTACACCTTC. Translating it yields CASSSGWTNYGYTF.

V and J are TRBV24-1 and TRBJ1-2; a weak D match, TRBD1 (5 bases). The CDR3 has 16 amino acids. CDR1 KGHDR and CDR2 SFDVKD come from the germline V gene. V was trimmed by 1 base and J by 1 base, leaving 12 bases between them. The CDR3, as DNA: TGTGCCACCAGTGATTTTCTCCAGGGTATTAACTATGGCTACACCTTC. It encodes CATSDFLQGINYGYTF.

The J gene is TRBJ1-6, the V gene TRBV20-1; TRBD1 is a possible D gene (5 bases). Germline CDR1 and CDR2: DFQATT and SNEGSKA (reference sequence). This CDR3 is 14 amino acids long. V was cut by 4 bases and J by 0 bases, with 7 bases left in between. As DNA, the CDR3 is TGCAGTGCTAAGGGGAGCTCCTATAATTCACCCCTCCACTTT. Its translation: CSAKGSSYNSPLHF.

The J gene is TRBJ2-7, the V gene TRBV4-1, with TRBD2 as a possible D gene (5 bases). Trimming took off 0 bases at V and 2 bases at J, with 8 bases between the two ends. Germline lookup yields CDR1 MGHRA and CDR2 YSYEKL. This CDR3 comprises 14 residues. CDR3 coding DNA: TGCGCCAGCAGCCAAGAGGAACTAGCCTACGAGCAGTACTTC. This translates into CASSQEELAYEQYF.

This rearrangement joins TRBV20-1 to TRBJ2-5, with 9 bases matching TRBD1. Trimming cost V 3 bases and J 5 bases; bases outside gene matches: 4. The length of the CDR3 is 13 residues. Germline V gene sequence: CDR1 DFQATT, CDR2 SNEGSKA (reference sequence). CDR3 sequence reads: CSASSGQGETQYF. In DNA form, the CDR3 reads TGCAGTGCTAGTTCCGGACAGGGGGAGACCCAGTACTTC.

This sequence joins TRBV20-1 and TRBJ2-7; D might be TRBD1 (5 bases). Trimming stripped 5 bases from V and 2 bases from J, with 10 bases between. This CDR3 has 12 residues. Germline-derived CDR1 and CDR2 are DFQATT and SNEGSKA (reference sequence). The CDR3 DNA reads as TGCAGTGCTCTTGGGGCCACCTACGAGCAGTACTTC. Translation gives CSALGATYEQYF.

V usage is TRBV19 and J usage is TRBJ2-7, with 9 bases that match TRBD2. Germline CDR1 LNHDA, CDR2 SQIVND (reference sequence). The CDR3 loop spans 16 amino acids. In DNA, the CDR3 is TGTGACCCGAGTCAGAGTAGCGGGGGCTATGTGGACGAGCAGTACTTC. Translation gives CDPSQSSGGYVDEQYF.

The sample holds one count of this clonotype. This chain uses TRBV7-9 with TRBJ2-4; weak D call: TRBD2 (5 bases). Trimming shortened V by 5 bases and J by 9 bases, and 11 bases separated the two germline ends. CDR1 and CDR2 (germline): SEHNR, FQNEAQ (reference sequence). The CDR3 covers 12 residues. The CDR3 loop is CASSGIRGIQYF. Written as DNA, the CDR3 is TGTGCCAGCAGCGGCATACGGGGCATTCAGTACTTC.

The rearrangement links TRBV6-1 to TRBJ1-6; maybe TRBD1 (6 bases). This CDR3 is built from 17 residues. Trimming took off 6 bases at V and 11 bases at J, with 26 bases between the two ends. CDR1 is MNHNS and CDR2 is SASEGT in the germline V gene. The CDR3: CASSWGADSILRAPLHF. DNA for the CDR3: TGTGCCAGCAGCTGGGGGGCGGACAGTATCCTTAGGGCACCCCTCCACTTT.

The V gene is TRBV12-3 or TRBV12-4, the J gene TRBJ2-7, with 9 bases aligning to TRBD1. CDR3 length equals 15 residues. The V gene end was trimmed by 5 bases and the J gene end by 6 bases; junction bases not matched to a gene: 11. The CDR3 coding sequence is TGTGCCAGCAGTACGACAGGGGGTTTCTCAGGCGAGCAGTACTTC. Its protein product is CASSTTGGFSGEQYF.

V gene TRBV15 combines with J gene TRBJ1-2; possible D gene TRBD1, 6 bases. The CDR3 runs to 17 residues. Germline CDR1 and CDR2: LNHNV and YYDKDF (reference sequence). The V end lost 0 bases, the J end lost 3 bases, and 17 bases lay between the germline ends. CDR3 sequence reads: CATSRDRAGAMDYGYTF. The CDR3 coding sequence is TGTGCCACCAGCAGAGATCGGGCAGGGGCGATGGACTATGGCTACACCTTC.